The clone carrying this TCR beta chain was detected only a few times. Antigen unknown. This entry belongs to a study of post-analysis software for immune sequencing data. Included in the TCR beta cDNA libraries were unique molecular identifiers. Researchers reported 400,000 to 550,000 cDNA molecules coming from roughly 1 to 10 million T cells. TCRdb independently ran MiXCR on the PCR reads; one entry per CDR3 protein. The table includes approximately 440,000 distinct CDR3 sequences, nearly 45% detected once. Whole-study results and caveats: Patients showed TRBV5-6, TRBV5-1 and TRBV20-1 among about five TRBV segments more frequent than in controls.

This CDR3 is built from 17 residues. The chain combines TRBV21-1 with TRBJ2-7; whether TRBD2, the table's D call, matches the DNA was not checked. TRBV21-1 is a known pseudogene. The source of this sequence is a girl aged 10-17 years with multiple sclerosis. Sequencing used blood. This chain's CDR3 is CASSKAKEAGGSYEQYF. The CDR3 DNA sequence: TGTGCCAGCAGCAAAGCGAAGGAAGCGGGAGGATCCTACGAGCAGTACTTC.